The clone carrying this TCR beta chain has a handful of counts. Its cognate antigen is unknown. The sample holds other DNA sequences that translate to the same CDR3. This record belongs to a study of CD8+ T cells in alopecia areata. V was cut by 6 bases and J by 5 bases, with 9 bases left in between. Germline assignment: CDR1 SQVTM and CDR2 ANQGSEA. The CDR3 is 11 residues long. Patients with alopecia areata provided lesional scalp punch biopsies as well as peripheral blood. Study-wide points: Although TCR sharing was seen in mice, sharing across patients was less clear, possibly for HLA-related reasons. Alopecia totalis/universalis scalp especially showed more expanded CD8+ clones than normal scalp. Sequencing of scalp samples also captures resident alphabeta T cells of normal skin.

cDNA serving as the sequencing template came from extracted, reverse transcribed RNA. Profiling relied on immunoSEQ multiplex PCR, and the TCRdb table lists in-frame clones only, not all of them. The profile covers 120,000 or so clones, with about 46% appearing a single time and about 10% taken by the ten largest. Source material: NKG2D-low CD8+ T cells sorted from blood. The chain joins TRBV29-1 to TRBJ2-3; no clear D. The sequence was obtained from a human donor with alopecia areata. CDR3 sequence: CSVRDGDTQYF. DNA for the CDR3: TGCAGCGTCCGAGACGGAGATACGCAGTATTTT.